These 27 T cell receptor beta chains originate from one sample sequenced in a study of cytomegalovirus exposure and HLA in healthy donors. Amplification used 60 Vbeta primers and 13 Jbeta primers. Sequencing used immunoSEQ multiplex PCR; TCRdb keeps in-frame clones, though not all of them. The sample contains around 140,000 clones, 82% of which appear only once. The material sequenced was PBMCs. Every receptor here comes from a male donor in good health and CMV-seronegative.

The chain has TRBV30 and TRBJ2-7, with TRBD2 matching 7 bases. Germline assignment: CDR1 GTSNPN and CDR2 SVGIG (reference sequence). Losses at the gene ends were 5 bases for V and 0 bases for J; bases not matched to a gene: 10. This CDR3 has 15 residues. The CDR3 DNA follows: TGTGCCTGGGAAGCCGGGACTAAGAGCTCCTACGAGCAGTACTTC. It is translated as CAWEAGTKSSYEQYF.

This clone has more than one count but fewer than ten. V gene TRBV4-3 combines with J gene TRBJ2-3, with 14 bases fitting TRBD2. CDR1 is LGHNA, CDR2 YSLEER, per germline. V shed 4 bases, J shed 7 bases, and the junction held 7 bases outside the gene matches. The CDR3 contains 16 residues. CDR3 in DNA: TGCGCCAGCAGCCTAGGGACTAGCGGGAGTTGGAATACGCAGTATTTT. Amino acids: CASSLGTSGSWNTQYF.

The rearrangement joins TRBV4-3 to TRBJ2-1; TRBD1 might be the D (5 bases). The CDR3 consists of 13 residues. Trimming took 4 bases from V and 9 from J, leaving 13 bases between them. Per the germline V gene, CDR1 is LGHNA and CDR2 is YSLEER. DNA for the CDR3: TGCGCCAGCAGCCCCGCAGGGTTTGGTGAGCAGTTCTTC. Protein product: CASSPAGFGEQFF.

The rearrangement joins TRBV28 to TRBJ2-7, with 8 bases lining up with TRBD1. Per germline, CDR1 MDHEN and CDR2 SYDVKM. The CDR3 length is 15 residues. V dropped 5 bases and J dropped 0; count of bases not matched to a gene: 6. The CDR3 reads CASSDTGTGSYEQYF. DNA for the CDR3: TGTGCCAGCAGTGACACCGGGACAGGCTCCTACGAGCAGTACTTC. The complete variable domain, with remaining parts taken from reference TRBV28 and TRBJ2-7, reads DVKVTQSSRYLVKRTGEKVFLECVQDMDHENMFWYRQDPGLGLRLIYFSYDVKMKEKGDIPEGYSVSREKKERFSLILESASTNQTSMYLCASSDTGTGSYEQYFGPGTRLTVT.

This chain joins TRBV7-9 and TRBJ1-2, with TRBD1 identical over 10 bases. Unmatched junction bases numbered 7, after V lost 1 base and J lost 8 bases. The CDR3 contains 15 residues. CDR1 SEHNR and CDR2 FQNEAQ come from the germline V gene (reference sequence). The DNA of the CDR3 is TGTGCCAGCAGCTTAGAGGACAGGGGGTTGTGGGGCTACACCTTC. Translation gives CASSLEDRGLWGYTF.

The gene calls are TRBV28 and TRBJ1-4, with a possible D match to TRBD1 (5 bases). The germline CDR1 and CDR2 sequences are MDHEN and SYDVKM. The CDR3 spans 14 residues. The V gene lost 7 bases and the J gene lost 0 bases, with 9 bases spanning the gap. The CDR3 nucleotides are TGTGCCAGCACGGGGGGGGCAACTAATGAAAAACTGTTTTTT. Its translation: CASTGGATNEKLFF. Supplemented by reference TRBV28 and TRBJ1-4, the full variable domain reads DVKVTQSSRYLVKRTGEKVFLECVQDMDHENMFWYRQDPGLGLRLIYFSYDVKMKEKGDIPEGYSVSREKKERFSLILESASTNQTSMYLCASTGGATNEKLFFGSGTQLSVL.

CDR3 DNA sequence: TGTGCCAGCAGCTTACCGTTTCGAGTTGCGGGAAGTAAGAACGAGCAGTACTTC. Residues: CASSLPFRVAGSKNEQYF. V and J are TRBV7-9 and TRBJ2-7, with a weak D call TRBD2 (6 bases). Trimming took off 2 bases at V and 5 bases at J, with 25 bases between the two ends. The germline V gene encodes CDR1 SEHNR and CDR2 FQNEAQ (reference sequence). This CDR3 comprises 18 residues.

This chain links TRBV29-1 with TRBJ2-7; 10 bases are shared with TRBD2. The germline CDR1 and CDR2 sequences are SQVTM and ANQGSEA. Trimming at V came to 1 base and at J to 0 bases, leaving 9 bases not matched to a gene. The CDR3 contains 17 residues. This CDR3 reads CSVEGLAGPRPSYEQYF. The CDR3 DNA is TGCAGCGTTGAAGGACTAGCGGGCCCCAGACCCTCCTACGAGCAGTACTTC.

This clone has just a few counts. The CDR3 protein is CAWSVGGSYEQYF. The CDR3 bases are TGTGCCTGGAGTGTAGGGGGCTCCTACGAGCAGTACTTC. This chain connects TRBV30 to TRBJ2-7, with D possibly being TRBD1 (6 bases). V was pared by 0 bases and J by 0 bases, with 6 bases between. This CDR3 has 13 amino acids. The germline V gene encodes CDR1 GTSNPN and CDR2 SVGIG (reference sequence).

The rearrangement joins TRBV9 to TRBJ1-4; D is ambiguous. The germline gives CDR1 SGDLS, CDR2 YYNGEE. V lost 5 bases and J lost 4, with 12 bases in between. CDR3 length: 14 amino acids. The CDR3: CASSDDTVNEKLFF. The DNA of the CDR3 is TGTGCCAGCAGTGACGACACAGTTAATGAAAAACTGTTTTTT.

The chain links TRBV19 to TRBJ2-3; 7 nucleotides match TRBD2. The CDR3 covers 12 residues. Germline CDR1 is LNHDA and CDR2 is SQIVND (reference sequence). The V gene end was trimmed by 5 bases and the J gene end by 6 bases; junction bases not matched to a gene: 2. As DNA, the CDR3 is TGTGCCAGTAGTCGTAGCGGGGATACGCAGTATTTT. Translated, it gives CASSRSGDTQYF.

The V gene is TRBV10-1, the J gene TRBJ2-7; 10 bases match TRBD2. The CDR3 runs to 15 residues. Germline lookup yields CDR1 WNHNN and CDR2 SYGVQD (reference sequence). Unmatched junction bases numbered 9, after V lost 9 bases and J lost 1 base. The CDR3 sequence: CARSSTSGFSYEQYF. The CDR3 DNA follows: TGCGCCAGATCATCGACTAGCGGGTTTTCCTACGAGCAGTACTTC.

The J gene is TRBJ2-7, the V gene TRBV2; 9 bases align to TRBD2. This CDR3 comprises 18 residues. Germline CDR1 reads SNHLY; CDR2 reads FYNNEI. The ends lost 3 bases at V and 3 bases at J; junction bases unmatched: 15. DNA of the CDR3: TGTGCCAGCAGTGAGTCGCTCGCGGGAGGGCCTCTGGACTACGAGCAGTACTTC. The encoded protein is CASSESLAGGPLDYEQYF.

The chain is built from TRBV7-8 and TRBJ1-2, with TRBD1 as a possible D gene (6 bases). This CDR3 has 16 amino acids. CDR1 is SGHVS, CDR2 FQNEAQ, per germline. V gave up 3 bases and J gave up 3 bases, with 17 bases separating them. Here the CDR3 DNA reads TGTGCCAGCAGCTTGTATAGGACAGACAACCACTATGGCTACACCTTC. This sequence encodes CASSLYRTDNHYGYTF.

V usage is TRBV4-3 and J usage is TRBJ2-5, with 7 bases lining up with TRBD1. TRBJ2-7 matches the DNA end more closely, so the J call is doubtful. There are 19 residues in the CDR3. Germline lookup yields CDR1 LGHNA and CDR2 YSLEER. CDR3 region: CASSQEPSGGTSLSYEQYF. As DNA, the CDR3 is TGCGCCAGCAGCCAAGAGCCTTCAGGGGGAACCTCCCTCTCCTACGAGCAGTACTTC.

This sequence joins TRBV14 and TRBJ2-5; TRBD1 agrees at 9 bases. This CDR3 contains 16 residues. J gave up 2 bases and V 3 bases, and 7 bases lay outside the gene matches. Germline-derived CDR1 and CDR2 are SGHDN and FVKESK. This CDR3 is CASSHAKGQGQETQYF. The CDR3 DNA is TGTGCCAGCAGCCACGCCAAGGGACAGGGTCAAGAGACCCAGTACTTC.

This chain uses TRBV5-6 with TRBJ2-5, with 14 bases fitting TRBD2. The junction had 1 base not matched to a gene; V was cut back by 0 bases and J by 3 bases. This CDR3 is 16 amino acids long. Germline values: CDR1 SGHDT, CDR2 YYEEEE. CDR3: CASSLEGLAGEETQYF. The CDR3 region has the DNA TGTGCCAGCAGCTTGGAGGGACTAGCGGGAGAAGAGACCCAGTACTTC.

The V call is TRBV27, the J call TRBJ1-2, with TRBD1 as a possible D gene (6 bases). Trimming removed 2 bases from V and 2 bases from J, with 18 bases in between. The CDR3 spans 17 residues. Per the germline V gene, CDR1 is MNHEY and CDR2 is SMNVEV (reference sequence). CDR3 nucleotides: TGTGCCAGCAGTTTAGGCCCTCTGGGGGGGGGCAACTATGGCTACACCTTC. Its protein is CASSLGPLGGGNYGYTF.

The CDR3 nucleotides are TGTGCCAGCAGCTTAGTCGGGACTAGCGGAGCCGGGGAGCTGTTTTTT. Residues: CASSLVGTSGAGELFF. The chain uses TRBV7-2 and TRBJ2-2; 11 bases align to TRBD2. V lost 1 base and J lost 6; bases outside the gene matches: 4. From germline, CDR1 is SGHTA and CDR2 FQGNSA. The CDR3 totals 16 residues.

The V gene is TRBV6-5, the J gene TRBJ2-7, with TRBD2 identical over 8 bases. The CDR3 covers 16 residues. The V segment lost 0 bases and the J segment 2 bases; nucleotides outside the gene matches: 6. Per germline, CDR1 MNHEY and CDR2 SVGAGI. CDR3 amino acids: CASSYSPLAGAYEQYF. For the CDR3, the DNA is TGTGCCAGCAGTTACTCCCCGCTAGCGGGTGCCTACGAGCAGTACTTC.

This CDR3 reads CASSLWAGVNQPQHF. CDR3 sequence (DNA): TGTGCCAGTAGTCTGTGGGCGGGGGTCAATCAGCCCCAGCATTTT. The chain recombines TRBV19 with TRBJ1-5, with D perhaps TRBD1 (5 bases). The CDR3 runs 15 residues. The V end lost 5 bases, the J end lost 3 bases, and 14 bases lay between the germline ends. CDR1 and CDR2 from the germline V gene are LNHDA and SQIVND (reference sequence).

This rearrangement joins TRBV10-3 to TRBJ2-7; 12 positions agree with TRBD2. There are 15 residues in the CDR3. J lost 1 base, V lost 3 bases, and 1 base had no gene match. Germline CDR1 reads ENHRY; CDR2 reads SYGVKD. The DNA of the CDR3 is TGTGCCATCAGTGATACTAGCGGGAGGTCCTACGAGCAGTACTTC. Its translation: CAISDTSGRSYEQYF.

J is TRBJ2-1 and V is TRBV27; D is perhaps TRBD1 (6 bases). CDR1 and CDR2 (germline): MNHEY, SMNVEV (reference sequence). V lost 7 bases, J lost 6 bases, and 16 bases lay in between. The CDR3 runs to 14 residues. In DNA form, the CDR3 reads TGTGCCAGCACCCAGGGACACGCCGGCAATGAGCAGTTCTTC. This translates into CASTQGHAGNEQFF.

The J gene is TRBJ2-1, the V gene TRBV4-3, with TRBD2 matching 11 bases. CDR3 length: 17 residues. Germline trimming cut 0 bases from V and 1 base from J; bases unmatched to any gene: 2. CDR1 is LGHNA and CDR2 is YSLEER in the germline V gene. Here the CDR3 reads CASSQDGLAGSYNEQFF. The CDR3 bases are TGCGCCAGCAGCCAAGATGGACTAGCGGGTTCCTACAATGAGCAGTTCTTC.

This clone was found a few times. J is TRBJ1-1 and V is TRBV7-9, with D perhaps TRBD1 (6 bases). Germline V gives CDR1 SEHNR, CDR2 FQNEAQ (reference sequence). CDR3 size: 14 residues. The germline V and J ends were trimmed by 5 bases and 5 bases, with 15 bases remaining between them. The chain's CDR3 is CASSAQGMGTEAFF. CDR3 DNA sequence: TGTGCCAGCAGCGCACAGGGAATGGGGACTGAAGCTTTCTTT.

V and J are TRBV19 and TRBJ1-1, with a weak D call TRBD1 (6 bases). V was pared by 7 bases and J by 7 bases, with 13 bases between. Germline V gene data show CDR1 as LNHDA and CDR2 as SQIVND (reference sequence). The CDR3 runs 12 residues. As DNA, the CDR3 is TGTGCCAGTACTCCAGGGGTCGGTGAAGCTTTCTTT. Its translation is CASTPGVGEAFF.

The chain is built from TRBV19 and TRBJ1-5; D possibly corresponds to TRBD1 (6 bases). CDR1 LNHDA and CDR2 SQIVND come from the germline V gene (reference sequence). V was clipped by 9 bases and J by 3 bases, with 15 bases between them. CDR3 size: 14 residues. CDR3 bases: TGTGCCAGCCGGGGTAGGGGGATCAATCAGCCCCAGCATTTT. This translates into CASRGRGINQPQHF.